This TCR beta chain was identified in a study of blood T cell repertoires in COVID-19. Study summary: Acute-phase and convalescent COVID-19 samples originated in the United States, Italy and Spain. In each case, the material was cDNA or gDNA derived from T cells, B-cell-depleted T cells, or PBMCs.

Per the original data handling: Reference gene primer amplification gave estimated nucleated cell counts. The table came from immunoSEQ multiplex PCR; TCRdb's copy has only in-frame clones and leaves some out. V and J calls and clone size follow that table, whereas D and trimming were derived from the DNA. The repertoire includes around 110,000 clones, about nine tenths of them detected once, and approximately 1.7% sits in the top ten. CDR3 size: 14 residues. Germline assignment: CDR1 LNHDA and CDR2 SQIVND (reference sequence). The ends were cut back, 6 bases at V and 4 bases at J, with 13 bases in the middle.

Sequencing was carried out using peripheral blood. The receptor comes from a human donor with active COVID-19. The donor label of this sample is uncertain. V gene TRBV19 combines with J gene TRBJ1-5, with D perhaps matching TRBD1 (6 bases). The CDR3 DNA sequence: TGTGCCAGTAGCCCGGACAGACGGAATCAGCCCCAGCATTTT. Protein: CASSPDRRNQPQHF.